This passage covers 15 T cell receptor beta chains from one sample sequenced in a study of immune cell composition in non-small cell lung cancer. Assay: immunoSEQ multiplex PCR; the TCRdb copy retains only in-frame clones and omits some. The data hold fewer than 5,500 clones, with 75% to 85% observed a single time. Sample: lung tumor tissue. The receptors were gathered from a human donor with non-small cell lung cancer.

This clone turned up a few times. The chain is built from TRBV20-1 and TRBJ1-5; perhaps TRBD1 as D (5 bases). Germline V gives CDR1 DFQATT, CDR2 SNEGSKA (reference sequence). V was shortened by 8 bases and J by 7 bases, with 12 bases between the two germline ends. CDR3 length equals 11 residues. The chain's CDR3 is CSPGSWQPQHF. The CDR3 region has the DNA TGCAGTCCAGGGTCGTGGCAGCCCCAGCATTTT.

CDR3 bases: TGTGCCAGCACCCCCCTTACAGGGGGCAATTCACCCCTCCACTTT. It is translated as CASTPLTGGNSPLHF. The chain employs TRBV2 and TRBJ1-6; TRBD1 aligns across 9 bases. V lost 7 bases to trimming and J lost 7 bases; unmatched junction nucleotides: 8. The CDR3 extends over 15 amino acids. Germline CDR1 SNHLY, CDR2 FYNNEI.

The chain combines TRBV6-5 with TRBJ2-1; 8 positions agree with TRBD2. Germline V lookup: CDR1 MNHEY, CDR2 SVGAGI. V lost 4 bases, J lost 15 bases, and 8 bases stayed unmatched. This CDR3 is 12 amino acids long. As DNA, the CDR3 is TGTGCCAGCAGTTCCCAAGCGGGGGTAGGGTTCTTC. It specifies CASSSQAGVGFF.

The rearrangement links TRBV30 to TRBJ1-4; 9 bases fit TRBD1. V lost 0 bases, J lost 8 bases, and 7 bases stayed unmatched. The CDR3 spans 15 residues. Germline CDR1 and CDR2: GTSNPN and SVGIG (reference sequence). The CDR3, as DNA: TGTGCCTGGAGTGTACCGGGACAGGGACAAGAAAAACTGTTTTTT. It translates to CAWSVPGQGQEKLFF.

This clone appeared a few times. Here the CDR3 reads CASSSVGLAGQETQYF. CDR3 nucleotides: TGTGCCAGCAGCTCCGTGGGACTAGCGGGACAAGAGACCCAGTACTTC. This rearrangement joins TRBV7-2 to TRBJ2-5, with 13 nucleotides matching TRBD2. The CDR3 contains 16 residues. V was pared by 4 bases and J by 2 bases, with 4 bases of the junction left unmatched. From germline, CDR1 is SGHTA and CDR2 FQGNSA.

The chain has TRBV27 and TRBJ2-3, with 8 bases lining up with TRBD2. CDR3 length: 15 amino acids. Looked up from germline, CDR1 is MNHEY and CDR2 is SMNVEV (reference sequence). The V segment lost 5 bases and the J segment 0 bases; nucleotides outside the gene matches: 4. As DNA, the CDR3 is TGTGCCAGCAGTGTAAGCGGGAGTAGCACAGATACGCAGTATTTT. Its translation is CASSVSGSSTDTQYF.

V is TRBV2 and J is TRBJ2-7, with 7 positions matching TRBD2. The CDR3 length is 15 residues. Germline-derived CDR1 and CDR2 are SNHLY and FYNNEI. Germline trimming cut 6 bases from V and 4 bases from J; bases unmatched to any gene: 12. The CDR3 DNA reads TGTGCCAGCAGCGAAAGGAGAAGAGCGGGGTACGAGCAGTACTTC. Its translation is CASSERRRAGYEQYF.

This clone was seen more than once but under ten times. This chain uses TRBV30 with TRBJ2-7, with 7 bases matching TRBD1. CDR3 size: 13 residues. J was trimmed by 2 bases and V by 3 bases; bases with no gene match: 4. The V gene's germline CDR1 is GTSNPN and CDR2 SVGIG (reference sequence). The CDR3, as DNA: TGTGCCTGGAGGAACAGGGGTGCCTACGAGCAGTACTTC. Protein product: CAWRNRGAYEQYF. Drawing the rest from reference TRBV30 and TRBJ2-7, the complete variable domain is SQTIHQWPATLVQPVGSPLSLECTVEGTSNPNLYWYRQAAGRGLQLLFYSVGIGQISSEVPQNLSASRPQDRQFILSSKKLLLSDSGFYLCAWRNRGAYEQYFGPGTRLTVT.

The rearrangement uses TRBV9 and TRBJ1-6; TRBD1 might be the D (6 bases). Germline V lookup: CDR1 SGDLS, CDR2 YYNGEE. The CDR3 loop spans 15 amino acids. V lost 3 bases to trimming and J lost 6 bases, with 13 bases between them. DNA for the CDR3: TGTGCCAGCAGCGCCCTGGACAGTACTAATTCACCCCTCCACTTT. Its protein product is CASSALDSTNSPLHF.

This clone is medium-sized. The chain recombines TRBV18 with TRBJ1-5, with D uncertain. CDR3 length: 15 residues. Trimming pared 3 bases from V and 3 bases from J, leaving 12 bases between. The germline V gene has CDR1 KGHSH and CDR2 LQKENI. The CDR3 sequence: CASSPRADSNQPQHF. CDR3 coding DNA: TGTGCCAGCTCACCCCGCGCGGACTCCAATCAGCCCCAGCATTTT. Drawing the rest from reference TRBV18 and TRBJ1-5, the complete variable domain is NAGVMQNPRHLVRRRGQEARLRCSPMKGHSHVYWYRQLPEEGLKFMVYLQKENIIDESGMPKERFSAEFPKEGPSILRIQQVVRGDSAAYFCASSPRADSNQPQHFGDGTRLSIL.

The chain uses TRBV4-3 and TRBJ2-7, with 10 bases matching TRBD2. The CDR3 is made up of 14 amino acids. Germline-derived CDR1 and CDR2 are LGHNA and YSLEER. Germline trimming cut 0 bases from V and 7 bases from J; bases unmatched to any gene: 3. DNA of the CDR3: TGCGCCAGCAGCCAAGAACTAGCGGGAAGGGAGCAGTACTTC. Its protein is CASSQELAGREQYF.

This chain connects TRBV7-2 to TRBJ1-1, with TRBD1 as a possible D gene (6 bases). The germline gives CDR1 SGHTA, CDR2 FQGNSA. The CDR3 loop spans 16 amino acids. V was shortened by 4 bases and J by 9 bases, with 24 bases between the two germline ends. In DNA form, the CDR3 reads TGTGCCAGCAGCTCCCCTCCCACTACAGGGTCGTCCAAAGCTTTCTTT. This codes for CASSSPPTTGSSKAFF.

V usage is TRBV15 and J usage is TRBJ1-4; the match to TRBD1 covers 7 bases. V gave up 3 bases and J gave up 7 bases; unmatched junction bases: 11. CDR3 size: 16 residues. Germline values: CDR1 LNHNV, CDR2 YYDKDF (reference sequence). The DNA of the CDR3 is TGTGCCACCAGCAGCCCTGACAGGGTTGGCGGTGAAAAACTGTTTTTT. This sequence encodes CATSSPDRVGGEKLFF.

This chain joins TRBV5-4 and TRBJ2-4, with 10 bases fitting TRBD1. Germline values: CDR1 SGHNT, CDR2 YYREEE (reference sequence). The trim removed 4 bases at V and 6 bases at J, leaving 4 bases unmatched. The CDR3 extends over 14 amino acids. The CDR3, as DNA: TGTGCCAGCAGCAAATGGACAGGGGGAAACATTCAGTACTTC. Its protein is CASSKWTGGNIQYF. The variable domain in full, completed from reference TRBV5-4 and TRBJ2-4, reads ETGVTQSPTHLIKTRGQQVTLRCSSQSGHNTVSWYQQALGQGPQFIFQYYREEENGRGNFPPRFSGLQFPNYSSELNVNALELDDSALYLCASSKWTGGNIQYFGAGTRLSVL.

The V call is TRBV5-1, the J call TRBJ1-1, with no clear D. Germline V gene sequence: CDR1 SGHRS, CDR2 YFSETQ. V dropped 0 bases and J dropped 8 bases, with 11 bases sitting between them. The CDR3 loop spans 13 amino acids. The CDR3 loop is CASSLGLGTEAFF. Written as DNA, the CDR3 is TGCGCCAGCAGCTTGGGACTGGGTACCGAAGCTTTCTTT.